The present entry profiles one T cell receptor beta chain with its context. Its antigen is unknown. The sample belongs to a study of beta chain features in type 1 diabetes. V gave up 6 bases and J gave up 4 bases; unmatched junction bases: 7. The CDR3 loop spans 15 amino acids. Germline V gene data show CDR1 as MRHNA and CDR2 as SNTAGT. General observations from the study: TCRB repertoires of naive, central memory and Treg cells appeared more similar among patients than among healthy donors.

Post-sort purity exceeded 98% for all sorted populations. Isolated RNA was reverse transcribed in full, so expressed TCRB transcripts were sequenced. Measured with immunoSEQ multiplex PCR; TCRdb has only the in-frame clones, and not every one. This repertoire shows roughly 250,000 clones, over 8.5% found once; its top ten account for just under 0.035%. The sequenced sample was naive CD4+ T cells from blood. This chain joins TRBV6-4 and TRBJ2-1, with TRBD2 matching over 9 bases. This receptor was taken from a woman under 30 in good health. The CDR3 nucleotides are TGTGCCAGCAGCAAGGCGGGAGGGCTATACAATGAGCAGTTCTTC. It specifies CASSKAGGLYNEQFF.